The clone carrying this TCR beta chain was detected only a few times. Antigen: not known. The data stem from a study of response to subunit inactivated influenza vaccine. General study points: Few additional T cells are recruited per seasonal influenza vaccination, authors suggested.

V gave up 5 bases and J gave up 5 bases, with 15 bases separating them. This CDR3 has 15 amino acids. Per the germline V gene, CDR1 is MDHEN and CDR2 is SYDVKM. TCRdb re-analysed the RT-PCR reads in MiXCR, keeping a single row per CDR3 protein. Of 450,000 to 600,000 distinct CDR3 sequences in the sample, 15% to 20% were seen once. This TCR derives from a man between 50 and 69 years old who received an inactivated influenza vaccine. The source material was CD4+ T cells sorted from PBMCs, sampled about 23 months after vaccination. The chain uses TRBV28 and TRBJ2-2; D is uncertain. The CDR3 protein is CASSPRLGHTGELFF. In nucleotides, the CDR3 is TGTGCCAGCAGTCCCAGGTTGGGTCATACCGGGGAGCTGTTTTTT.